Listed here are 22 T cell receptor beta chains from one sample, sequenced in a study of T-cell memory formation after mild COVID-19 (dated by TCRdb to the early 2020s). Library preparation employed 5' RACE. For sequencing, an Illumina NovaSeq 6000 was employed. TCRdb reprocessing: public reads trimmed at Q25 with fastp, clones called with MiXCR, in-frame beta chains kept. A single entry per CDR3 protein holds the most common genes and DNA from its merged rows. This sample is represented by roughly 240,000 distinct CDR3 sequences; about a sixth of them were singletons. Roughly 23% of the sample comes from the top ten. The sequenced material came from PBMCs or a T cell subset sorted from them (not recorded which). Receptor source: a young man who had mild COVID-19 (a few samples of this study predate the infection). The sample titles of this study are shuffled in the database, so cell type and time point are left out; the donor was told from shared clones.

The chain is built from TRBV5-5 and TRBJ2-3; D not resolved. The V end was cut by 0 bases, the J end by 3 bases, with 8 bases between. The V gene's germline CDR1 is SGHKS and CDR2 YYEKEE (reference sequence). CDR3 length: 14 residues. The DNA of the CDR3 is TGTGCCAGCAGCTTGGGGCTGGAGACAGATACGCAGTATTTT. Translating gives CASSLGLETDTQYF.

As to this clonotype: At one end the junction does not follow the germline gene, possibly because of a read error. The rearrangement joins TRBV7-7 to TRBJ2-1; 11 nucleotides agree with TRBD2. The germline CDR1 and CDR2 sequences are SSHAT and FNYEAQ (reference sequence). CDR3 length: 14 residues. CDR3 sequence: CASSLAGGEGEQFF. CDR3 sequence (DNA): TGTGCTAGCAGCTTAGCGGGGGGGGAAGGAGAGCAGTTCTTC.

In this sample, this clonotype turned up a few times. The chain employs TRBV11-2 and TRBJ1-1, with D tentatively TRBD1 (5 bases). The length of the CDR3 is 14 residues. V was shortened by 2 bases and J by 5 bases, with 12 bases between the two germline ends. Germline loops: CDR1 SGHAT, CDR2 FQNNGV. CDR3 amino acids: CASSLQGGITEAFF. CDR3 coding DNA: TGTGCCAGCAGCTTACAGGGAGGCATTACTGAAGCTTTCTTT.

This sequence joins TRBV5-8 and TRBJ2-3; D is perhaps TRBD2 (6 bases). Germline lookup yields CDR1 SGHTS and CDR2 YDEGEE. V was pared by 1 base and J by 4 bases, with 10 bases between. The CDR3 spans 14 residues. The DNA for the CDR3 is TGTGCCAGCAGCTTGATAGGAGGGTCAGATACGCAGTATTTT. Protein product: CASSLIGGSDTQYF.

This clonotype was counted between two and nine times. This sequence joins TRBV24-1 and TRBJ2-5, with TRBD2 as a possible D gene (5 bases). Deletions cut 2 bases from V and 0 bases from J, with 9 bases between. The CDR3 runs to 15 residues. Germline loops: CDR1 KGHDR, CDR2 SFDVKD. CDR3 protein: CATSDSGKYQETQYF. The CDR3 nucleotides read TGTGCCACCAGTGATTCGGGAAAGTACCAAGAGACCCAGTACTTC.

This clonotype was found a few times. The chain joins TRBV5-4 to TRBJ1-4; 7 bases are shared with TRBD1. CDR3 length equals 14 residues. Trimming removed 6 bases from V and 8 bases from J; junction bases left unmatched: 10. Germline V gene data show CDR1 as SGHNT and CDR2 as YYREEE (reference sequence). Here the CDR3 DNA reads TGTGCCAGCAAGCTGCAGGGGGGCGGCGAAAAACTGTTTTTT. Translated: CASKLQGGGEKLFF. The variable domain in full, completed from reference TRBV5-4 and TRBJ1-4, reads ETGVTQSPTHLIKTRGQQVTLRCSSQSGHNTVSWYQQALGQGPQFIFQYYREEENGRGNFPPRFSGLQFPNYSSELNVNALELDDSALYLCASKLQGGGEKLFFGSGTQLSVL.

The gene calls are TRBV7-6 and TRBJ2-3, with D unresolved. The CDR3 is made up of 14 amino acids. Germline-derived CDR1 and CDR2 are SGHVS and FNYEAQ. Trimming stripped 1 base from V and 4 bases from J, with 9 bases between. The CDR3 nucleotides are TGTGCCAGCAGCTTAGACGCGACGGCAGATACGCAGTATTTT. Its protein is CASSLDATADTQYF. The variable domain in full, completed from reference TRBV7-6 and TRBJ2-3, reads GAGVSQSPRYKVTKRGQDVALRCDPISGHVSLYWYRQALGQGPEFLTYFNYEAQQDKSGLPNDRFSAERPEGSISTLTIQRTEQRDSAMYRCASSLDATADTQYFGPGTRLTVL.

This clonotype was seen only once. The rearrangement uses TRBV6-1 and TRBJ1-2; D is undetermined. V dropped 0 bases and J dropped 4 bases, with 9 bases sitting between them. The CDR3 runs to 14 residues. CDR1 and CDR2 (germline): MNHNS, SASEGT. CDR3 in amino acids: CASSEALQAYGYTF. The CDR3 bases are TGTGCCAGCAGTGAAGCCCTCCAGGCCTATGGCTACACCTTC.

The chain couples TRBV7-3 to TRBJ2-1; 7 nucleotides line up with TRBD2. The ends lost 6 bases at V and 1 base at J; junction bases unmatched: 6. The germline V gene has CDR1 SGHTA and CDR2 FQGTGA. This CDR3 is built from 15 residues. Here the CDR3 DNA reads TGTGCCAGCAGATCGATGGGGGGGTCCTACAATGAGCAGTTCTTC. Translation: CASRSMGGSYNEQFF.

This clonotype was seen a few times. The CDR3 here is CASSKPLAGVYNEQFF. In nucleotides, the CDR3 is TGTGCCAGCAGTAAACCCCTAGCGGGAGTATATAATGAGCAGTTCTTC. The V and J genes are TRBV4-2 and TRBJ2-1; TRBD2 agrees at 10 bases. Per germline, CDR1 LGHNA and CDR2 YNFKEQ. The CDR3 has 16 amino acids. V shed 6 bases, J shed 7 bases, and the junction held 12 bases outside the gene matches.

The chain employs TRBV3-1 and TRBJ2-7; D gene uncertain. This CDR3 contains 13 residues. V dropped 0 bases and J dropped 3 bases, with 6 bases sitting between them. Per germline, CDR1 LGHDT and CDR2 YNNKEL (reference sequence). CDR3 sequence reads: CASSQDVGYEQYF. CDR3 in DNA: TGTGCCAGCAGCCAAGATGTGGGCTACGAGCAGTACTTC.

The CDR3 here is CASSLGSGGLYEQYF. CDR3 nucleotides: TGTGCCAGCAGCTTAGGTAGTGGTGGTCTGTACGAGCAGTACTTC. The rearrangement uses TRBV7-6 and TRBJ2-7; D not certain. The CDR3 sequence is 15 residues long. V was pared by 1 base and J by 4 bases, with 14 bases between. Per the germline V gene, CDR1 is SGHVS and CDR2 is FNYEAQ.

This clonotype was counted ten times or more. The V gene is TRBV4-3, the J gene TRBJ2-4; possible D gene TRBD2, 5 bases. This CDR3 is 15 amino acids long. The germline V gene encodes CDR1 LGHNA and CDR2 YSLEER. The V gene lost 2 bases and the J gene lost 2 bases, with 10 bases spanning the gap. The CDR3 bases are TGCGCCAGCAGCCAAAGCCGAGGGACCAAAAACATTCAGTACTTC. Translation: CASSQSRGTKNIQYF.

This clonotype was seen at least ten times. The J gene is TRBJ2-3, the V gene TRBV5-1; no definite D call. V was trimmed by 0 bases and J by 4 bases, leaving 9 bases between them. This CDR3 contains 14 residues. The germline V gene has CDR1 SGHRS and CDR2 YFSETQ. CDR3 residues: CASSLGQEADTQYF. The DNA of the CDR3 is TGCGCCAGCAGCTTGGGTCAGGAAGCAGATACGCAGTATTTT.

This clonotype showed up just a few times. This chain links TRBV7-2 with TRBJ1-1; maybe TRBD1 (5 bases). Germline-derived CDR1 and CDR2 are SGHTA and FQGNSA. Deletions cut 3 bases from V and 10 bases from J, with 15 bases between. The CDR3 extends over 13 amino acids. Here the CDR3 reads CASSLRDQTGAFF. CDR3 sequence (DNA): TGTGCCAGCAGCTTGAGGGACCAAACAGGAGCTTTCTTT.

This clonotype has at least ten counts. The chain employs TRBV5-4 and TRBJ2-5; D is perhaps TRBD2 (6 bases). Looked up from germline, CDR1 is SGHNT and CDR2 is YYREEE (reference sequence). V was trimmed by 3 bases and J by 2 bases, leaving 11 bases between them. CDR3 size: 14 residues. CDR3 amino acids: CASSSSTRQETQYF. The CDR3 region has the DNA TGTGCCAGCAGCTCCTCGACTAGGCAAGAGACCCAGTACTTC.

This clonotype was found a few times. The rearrangement joins TRBV28 to TRBJ2-4; 8 bases are shared with TRBD2. V lost 6 bases and J lost 1; bases outside the gene matches: 8. The CDR3 is 16 amino acids. CDR1 MDHEN and CDR2 SYDVKM come from the germline V gene. This CDR3 reads CASSSGGGSAKNIQYF. CDR3 coding DNA: TGTGCCAGCAGCTCCGGCGGGGGGTCGGCCAAAAACATTCAGTACTTC.

The chain links TRBV6-5 to TRBJ1-2; no firm D call. Per germline, CDR1 MNHEY and CDR2 SVGAGI. V lost 0 bases and J 2 bases, leaving 10 bases between the germline ends. The CDR3 spans 15 residues. Written as DNA, the CDR3 is TGTGCCAGCAGTTACTCGAGAGCGGGCAACTATGGCTACACCTTC. Amino acid sequence: CASSYSRAGNYGYTF.

The J gene is TRBJ1-4, the V gene TRBV29-1; TRBD1 might be the D (5 bases). Germline V CDR1 and CDR2: SQVTM, ANQGSEA. There are 11 residues in the CDR3. V was shortened by 6 bases and J by 5 bases, with 7 bases between the two germline ends. The CDR3 here is CSVQDNEKLFF. The CDR3 coding sequence is TGCAGCGTACAGGACAATGAAAAACTGTTTTTT.

Many counts were recorded for this clonotype. V is TRBV7-9 and J is TRBJ2-1, with 10 bases lining up with TRBD2. This CDR3 region has 14 residues. V was pared by 3 bases and J by 10 bases, with 6 bases of the junction left unmatched. Looked up from germline, CDR1 is SEHNR and CDR2 is FQNEAQ (reference sequence). The CDR3 is CASSFGTSGDEQFF. CDR3 coding DNA: TGTGCCAGCAGCTTTGGAACTAGCGGGGACGAGCAGTTCTTC. The whole variable domain, filled in from reference TRBV7-9 and TRBJ2-1, reads DTGVSQNPRHKITKRGQNVTFRCDPISEHNRLYWYRQTLGQGPEFLTYFQNEAQLEKSRLLSDRFSAERPKGSFSTLEIQRTEQGDSAMYLCASSFGTSGDEQFFGPGTRLTVL.

This clonotype was detected only a few times. The V gene is TRBV27, the J gene TRBJ1-5; D gene uncertain. Germline V gives CDR1 MNHEY, CDR2 SMNVEV (reference sequence). V was clipped by 5 bases and J by 6 bases, with 14 bases between them. The CDR3 sequence is 14 residues long. CDR3: CASSRPGEGQPQHF. The DNA for the CDR3 is TGTGCCAGCAGTCGTCCCGGGGAGGGTCAGCCCCAGCATTTT.

The CDR3 reads CASSLAWGGGPSGTGELFF. The CDR3, as DNA: TGCGCCAGCAGCCTCGCTTGGGGCGGGGGTCCCTCTGGAACCGGGGAGCTGTTTTTT. J is TRBJ2-2 and V is TRBV4-1; TRBD2 agrees at 7 bases. The CDR3 sequence is 19 residues long. Per the germline V gene, CDR1 is MGHRA and CDR2 is YSYEKL. V shed 4 bases, J shed 5 bases, and the junction held 19 bases outside the gene matches.